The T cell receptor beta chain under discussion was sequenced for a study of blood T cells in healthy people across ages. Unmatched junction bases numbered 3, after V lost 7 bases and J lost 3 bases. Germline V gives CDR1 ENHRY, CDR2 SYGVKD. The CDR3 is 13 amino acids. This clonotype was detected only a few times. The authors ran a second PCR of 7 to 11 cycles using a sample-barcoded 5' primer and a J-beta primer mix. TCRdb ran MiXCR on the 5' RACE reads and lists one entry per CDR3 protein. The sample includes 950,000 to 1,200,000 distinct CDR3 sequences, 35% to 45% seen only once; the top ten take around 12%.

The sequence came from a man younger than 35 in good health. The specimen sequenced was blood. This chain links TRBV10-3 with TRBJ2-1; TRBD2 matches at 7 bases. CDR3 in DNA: TGTGCCATCAAGGCGGGGGACTACAATGAGCAGTTCTTC. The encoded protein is CAIKAGDYNEQFF.